The 27 T cell receptor beta chains presented below share a single source sample, sequenced in a study of vaccination and CD4 T cells after COVID-19. The Oncomine TCR Beta short-read assay was what sequenced the DNA obtained from cultured CD4+ T cells. TCRdb redid the calling of the PCR reads with MiXCR, one entry per CDR3 protein. The repertoire has approximately 19,000 distinct CDR3 sequences, approximately 50% of them found once; the top ten carry 10%. Treatment denoted: roughly nine-day PBMC culture with coronavirus spike peptide pools or control peptides (ViraFEST assay). The antigens of these receptors remain unknown. Sequenced here: CD4+ T cells from blood, cultured in vitro, sampled before SARS-CoV-2 vaccination. The receptors stem from a human donor who had recovered from COVID-19.

The rearrangement links TRBV19 to TRBJ1-5; D ambiguous. The V gene's germline CDR1 is LNHDA and CDR2 SQIVND (reference sequence). The CDR3 has 12 residues. Deletions cut 5 bases from V and 6 bases from J, with 8 bases between. CDR3 nucleotides: TGTGCCAGTAGTTCATTAGGTCAGCCCCAGCATTTT. Amino acid sequence: CASSSLGQPQHF. Looking up the rest from reference TRBV19 and TRBJ1-5 gives the full variable domain: DGGITQSPKYLFRKEGQNVTLSCEQNLNHDAMYWYRQDPGQGLRLIYYSQIVNDFQKGDIAEGYSVSREKKESFPLTVTSAQKNPTAFYLCASSSLGQPQHFGDGTRLSIL.

The sample holds a few counts of this clonotype. The chain couples TRBV12-3 or TRBV12-4 to TRBJ2-5; the D is unclear. The length of the CDR3 is 17 residues. V was shortened by 1 base and J by 5 bases, with 20 bases between the two germline ends. CDR3 protein: CASSLGTAHLSGETQYF. The DNA for the CDR3 is TGTGCCAGCAGTTTAGGTACAGCGCACCTTTCCGGGGAGACCCAGTACTTC.

Only a few counts were recorded for this clonotype. The CDR3 sequence: CSARDSRVAGTGETQYF. CDR3 DNA sequence: TGCAGTGCTAGAGATTCGAGGGTAGCGGGAACAGGAGAGACCCAGTACTTC. This chain joins TRBV20-1 and TRBJ2-5, with TRBD2 identical over 8 bases. V lost 0 bases to trimming and J lost 4 bases; unmatched junction nucleotides: 13. This CDR3 is 17 amino acids long. The germline V gene has CDR1 DFQATT and CDR2 SNEGSKA (reference sequence).

This clonotype was counted a few times. The chain has TRBV27 and TRBJ2-3; 9 bases are a match to TRBD1. The CDR3 runs 16 residues. J was trimmed by 7 bases and V by 5 bases; bases with no gene match: 13. Germline loops: CDR1 MNHEY, CDR2 SMNVEV (reference sequence). The CDR3, as DNA: TGTGCCAGCAGTAAGGGACAGGGCGGTATTATTAATACGCAGTATTTT. Its translation: CASSKGQGGIINTQYF.

In DNA form, the CDR3 reads TGTGCCAGCAGTGGGGCAGGGGGCGAGACCCAGTACTTC. It codes for CASSGAGGETQYF. The chain uses TRBV2 and TRBJ2-5, with 8 bases lining up with TRBD1. CDR1 and CDR2 (germline): SNHLY, FYNNEI. V dropped 4 bases and J dropped 5; count of bases not matched to a gene: 3. This CDR3 is 13 amino acids long.

The CDR3 sequence: CASSRDRVETQYF. CDR3 nucleotides: TGTGCCAGCAGTCGCGACAGGGTGGAGACCCAGTACTTC. The chain couples TRBV2 to TRBJ2-5, with 7 positions matching TRBD1. This CDR3 has 13 residues. After removal of 5 bases from V and 5 bases from J, the junction contained 5 bases not matched to a gene. The germline gives CDR1 SNHLY, CDR2 FYNNEI.

The chain joins TRBV7-9 to TRBJ1-5, with D tentatively TRBD1 (5 bases). Trimming pared 5 bases from V and 6 bases from J, leaving 17 bases between. The CDR3 has 15 residues. CDR1 is SEHNR and CDR2 is FQNEAQ in the germline V gene (reference sequence). CDR3: CASSKGTLGFQPQHF. CDR3 nucleotides: TGTGCCAGCAGCAAAGGGACTCTAGGGTTTCAGCCCCAGCATTTT.

V and J are TRBV20-1 and TRBJ2-7; perhaps TRBD2 as D (5 bases). CDR3 length: 12 residues. Trimming left V 6 bases short and J 4 bases short, with 13 bases between. Per the germline V gene, CDR1 is DFQATT and CDR2 is SNEGSKA (reference sequence). CDR3 nucleotides: TGCAGTGCCCTAGCAGATATTTACGAGCAGTACTTC. Translating it yields CSALADIYEQYF.

In this sample, this clonotype turned up a few times. The V call is TRBV19, the J call TRBJ1-1, with a possible D match to TRBD1 (5 bases). The CDR3 has 16 residues. V gave up 4 bases and J gave up 10 bases, with 25 bases separating them. Germline assignment: CDR1 LNHDA and CDR2 SQIVND (reference sequence). CDR3 in DNA: TGTGCCAGTAGTACGGGAATTGCGGGGCGAAAAGAGGGAGCTTTCTTT. Translating gives CASSTGIAGRKEGAFF.

The chain recombines TRBV7-2 with TRBJ2-2, with D maybe TRBD2 (6 bases). Trimming pared 2 bases from V and 5 bases from J, leaving 15 bases between. CDR1 and CDR2 from the germline V gene are SGHTA and FQGNSA. The CDR3 is made up of 16 amino acids. The CDR3 here is CASSLFGGVKTGELFF. The CDR3 DNA sequence: TGTGCCAGCAGCTTATTCGGGGGAGTAAAGACCGGGGAGCTGTTTTTT. Variable domain in full (rest from reference TRBV7-2 and TRBJ2-2): GAGVSQSPSNKVTEKGKDVELRCDPISGHTALYWYRQSLGQGLEFLIYFQGNSAPDKSGLPSDRFSAERTGGSVSTLTIQRTQQEDSAVYLCASSLFGGVKTGELFFGEGSRLTVL.

The V call is TRBV29-1, the J call TRBJ2-2; D gene ambiguous. CDR3 length: 13 amino acids. The V end was cut by 6 bases, the J end by 1 base, with 9 bases between. Germline loops: CDR1 SQVTM, CDR2 ANQGSEA. In DNA, the CDR3 is TGCAGCGTGGGTCCTAGGAACACCGGGGAGCTGTTTTTT. It translates to CSVGPRNTGELFF.

This clonotype has more than one count but fewer than ten. CDR3 nucleotide sequence: TGCGCCAGCAGCCAAACAGGGGGCAACTATGGCTACACCTTC. It specifies CASSQTGGNYGYTF. The chain is built from TRBV5-1 and TRBJ1-2, with 9 positions matching TRBD1. The CDR3 totals 14 residues. Germline loops: CDR1 SGHRS, CDR2 YFSETQ. The V segment lost 4 bases and the J segment 2 bases; nucleotides outside the gene matches: 3.

This clonotype was detected only a few times. The V call is TRBV20-1, the J call TRBJ1-6, with TRBD1 matching 7 bases. Germline CDR1 and CDR2: DFQATT and SNEGSKA (reference sequence). The CDR3 spans 13 residues. V shed 5 bases and J 8 bases; nucleotides not matched to a gene: 6. DNA of the CDR3: TGCAGTGCTTCCGACAGGGTGGATTCACCCCTCCACTTT. The encoded protein is CSASDRVDSPLHF.

This clonotype has more than one count but fewer than ten. CDR3 nucleotides: TGCAGTGCTAGAAGGGGAGCCCCGGTGGTGGGGGAGCTGTTTTTT. Protein product: CSARRGAPVVGELFF. V and J are TRBV20-1 and TRBJ2-2; the D call may be TRBD1 or TRBD2 (5 bases each). The germline CDR1 and CDR2 sequences are DFQATT and SNEGSKA (reference sequence). The CDR3 totals 15 residues. Trimming left V 2 bases short and J 8 bases short, with 18 bases between.

The V gene is TRBV28, the J gene TRBJ1-2; D unresolved. The CDR3 totals 13 residues. V gave up 8 bases and J gave up 6 bases, with 16 bases separating them. The germline V gene encodes CDR1 MDHEN and CDR2 SYDVKM. CDR3 sequence reads: CASWTAQANGYTF. CDR3 nucleotide sequence: TGTGCCAGCTGGACGGCTCAGGCTAATGGCTACACCTTC.

The chain employs TRBV5-6 and TRBJ1-2, with D hard to call. V was shortened by 3 bases and J by 5 bases, with 5 bases between the two germline ends. The CDR3 runs 11 residues. Germline lookup yields CDR1 SGHDT and CDR2 YYEEEE. CDR3 nucleotide sequence: TGTGCCAGCAGCTGGACTTATGGCTACACCTTC. Translation gives CASSWTYGYTF.

The rearrangement joins TRBV10-1 to TRBJ2-5; no clear D. Germline CDR1 and CDR2: WNHNN and SYGVQD (reference sequence). The CDR3 sequence is 13 residues long. V lost 0 bases and J lost 13, with 15 bases in between. For the CDR3, the DNA is TGCGCCAGCAGTGAGTCGGGCAGCCCAGCTCGGTACTTC. Its protein product is CASSESGSPARYF.

The rearrangement uses TRBV6-1 and TRBJ2-5; 9 positions match TRBD2. The CDR3 contains 14 residues. V lost 5 bases and J lost 8; bases outside the gene matches: 9. Germline V gene sequence: CDR1 MNHNS, CDR2 SASEGT. The CDR3 DNA follows: TGTGCCAGCAGTCCACTAGCGGGTGGGTTAACCCAGTACTTC. This sequence encodes CASSPLAGGLTQYF.

V gene TRBV28 combines with J gene TRBJ2-3, with D tentatively TRBD1 (5 bases). The CDR3 is made up of 13 amino acids. In germline, CDR1 is MDHEN, CDR2 SYDVKM. With 5 bases removed from V and 4 bases from J, the gap between germline ends came to 10 bases. CDR3 sequence reads: CASSTNRPDTQYF. In DNA, the CDR3 is TGTGCCAGCAGTACGAACAGGCCAGATACGCAGTATTTT.

This clonotype occurred a few times. One junction end disagrees with the germline gene, perhaps due to a read error. The chain carries TRBV28 and TRBJ1-2, with 9 bases matching TRBD1. This CDR3 is built from 15 residues. CDR1 and CDR2 (germline): MDHEN, SYDVKM. The CDR3 region has the DNA TGTGCCAGCAGTTTACAGGGACAGGGATACTACGGCTACACCTTC. Amino acid sequence: CASSLQGQGYYGYTF.

This clonotype was detected only a few times. The V gene is TRBV6-2 or TRBV6-3, the J gene TRBJ2-4; 9 positions agree with TRBD1. The junction had 3 bases not matched to a gene; V was cut back by 7 bases and J by 8 bases. The CDR3 covers 12 residues. CDR1 is MNHEY, CDR2 SVGEGT, per germline. The CDR3 spells CASKDRGYIQYF. In nucleotides, the CDR3 is TGTGCCAGCAAGGACAGGGGCTACATTCAGTACTTC.

J is TRBJ2-7 and V is TRBV10-1; 7 bases align to TRBD2. Germline CDR1 reads WNHNN; CDR2 reads SYGVQD (reference sequence). V lost 6 bases to trimming and J lost 2 bases; unmatched junction nucleotides: 7. This CDR3 has 14 amino acids. CDR3 amino acids: CASSSLAIPYEQYF. The CDR3 nucleotides read TGCGCCAGCAGCTCACTAGCGATTCCCTACGAGCAGTACTTC.

The rearrangement links TRBV19 to TRBJ1-1; D is uncertain. Germline CDR1 is LNHDA and CDR2 is SQIVND (reference sequence). CDR3 size: 13 residues. Between the trimmed V and J ends, which lost 9 bases and 5 bases, there was a span of 16 bases. The CDR3 coding sequence is TGTGCCAGCGCTCGGGATTTTTGGACTGAAGCTTTCTTT. It specifies CASARDFWTEAFF.

J is TRBJ2-7 and V is TRBV5-1; D may be TRBD2 (6 bases). Germline loops: CDR1 SGHRS, CDR2 YFSETQ. V lost 0 bases and J 2 bases, leaving 12 bases between the germline ends. CDR3 length equals 15 residues. The CDR3 sequence is CASSLDLAPTYEQYF. The CDR3, as DNA: TGCGCCAGCAGCTTGGATCTAGCGCCTACCTACGAGCAGTACTTC.

The chain joins TRBV20-1 to TRBJ2-4, with 7 nucleotides matching TRBD2. The CDR3 covers 14 residues. The germline V gene has CDR1 DFQATT and CDR2 SNEGSKA (reference sequence). J lost 8 bases, V lost 5 bases, and 12 bases had no gene match. The CDR3 DNA reads as TGCAGTGCTGGACCAGGGAGGGCCCGGGACATTCAGTACTTC. Its translation: CSAGPGRARDIQYF.

The gene calls are TRBV7-2 and TRBJ1-2, with unresolved D. In germline, CDR1 is SGHTA, CDR2 FQGNSA. The germline V and J ends were trimmed by 1 base and 4 bases, with 10 bases remaining between them. CDR3 length equals 14 residues. CDR3 region: CASSLDLSGYGYTF. CDR3 DNA: TGTGCCAGCAGCTTAGACCTATCTGGCTATGGCTACACCTTC. The whole variable domain, filled in from reference TRBV7-2 and TRBJ1-2, reads GAGVSQSPSNKVTEKGKDVELRCDPISGHTALYWYRQSLGQGLEFLIYFQGNSAPDKSGLPSDRFSAERTGGSVSTLTIQRTQQEDSAVYLCASSLDLSGYGYTFGSGTRLTVV.

The chain joins TRBV2 to TRBJ2-2; the match to TRBD1 covers 9 bases. The CDR3 loop spans 15 amino acids. V was clipped by 6 bases and J by 4 bases; unmatched bases: 6. CDR1 SNHLY and CDR2 FYNNEI come from the germline V gene. The DNA of the CDR3 is TGTGCCAGCAGCCGACAGGGGGGCGGCACCGGGGAGCTGTTTTTT. Protein sequence: CASSRQGGGTGELFF.